A single sample is the source of the 12 T cell receptor beta chains below, sequenced in a study of cytomegalovirus exposure and HLA in healthy donors. Generated by immunoSEQ multiplex PCR, the TCRdb table keeps only in-frame clones and is missing some. The sample yields 120,000 or so clones, over 85% seen once. Sample: PBMCs. The origin of the receptors is a woman aged 18-29 years in good health and CMV-seronegative.

J is TRBJ1-5 and V is TRBV6-1; 7 bases align to TRBD1. Per germline, CDR1 MNHNS and CDR2 SASEGT. Trimming removed 4 bases from V and 1 base from J; junction bases left unmatched: 4. The CDR3 runs 15 residues. Written as DNA, the CDR3 is TGTGCCAGCAGTGTTTCCAGGGGGAGCAATCAGCCCCAGCATTTT. Translated, it gives CASSVSRGSNQPQHF.

The chain joins TRBV27 to TRBJ2-1; D uncertain. The CDR3 consists of 15 residues. Germline-derived CDR1 and CDR2 are MNHEY and SMNVEV (reference sequence). The ends were cut back, 6 bases at V and 2 bases at J, with 14 bases in the middle. CDR3 sequence (DNA): TGTGCCAGCAGGGCCGATCTTGGCACCTACAATGAGCAGTTCTTC. Amino acid sequence: CASRADLGTYNEQFF.

This clone has a handful of counts. This rearrangement joins TRBV4-2 to TRBJ2-7; 8 nucleotides match TRBD1. Germline CDR1 LGHNA, CDR2 YNFKEQ. With 1 base clipped from V and 0 bases from J, the junction kept 2 bases outside the gene matches. The CDR3 covers 15 residues. The CDR3 DNA follows: TGTGCCAGCAGCCAAGCCGGGACAGGCTCCTACGAGCAGTACTTC. This sequence encodes CASSQAGTGSYEQYF.

The chain links TRBV30 to TRBJ2-6; TRBD1 might be the D (5 bases). This CDR3 has 14 residues. Germline assignment: CDR1 GTSNPN and CDR2 SVGIG (reference sequence). The ends were cut back, 3 bases at V and 2 bases at J, with 8 bases in the middle. The DNA of the CDR3 is TGTGCCTGGAGATGGGGCGCTGGGGCCAACGTCCTGACTTTC. It encodes CAWRWGAGANVLTF.

This rearrangement joins TRBV7-2 to TRBJ2-7; 9 bases fit TRBD2. The V gene's germline CDR1 is SGHTA and CDR2 FQGNSA. With 5 bases clipped from V and 6 bases from J, the junction kept 11 bases outside the gene matches. The CDR3 sequence is 15 residues long. CDR3: CASSQRSGRFSEQYF. The CDR3 DNA is TGTGCCAGCAGCCAACGTAGCGGGAGATTCTCCGAGCAGTACTTC.

The genes are TRBV2 and TRBJ2-6; TRBD1 aligns across 7 bases. Germline CDR1 reads SNHLY; CDR2 reads FYNNEI. The CDR3 extends over 15 amino acids. Trimming at V came to 6 bases and at J to 1 base, leaving 3 bases not matched to a gene. This chain's CDR3 is CASRKTGSGANVLTF. In nucleotides, the CDR3 is TGTGCCAGCAGAAAGACAGGGTCTGGGGCCAACGTCCTGACTTTC.

The DNA for the CDR3 is TGCGCCAGCAGCTTGGGGGCAGGCGGGGAGCAGTACTTC. It codes for CASSLGAGGEQYF. This chain joins TRBV5-1 and TRBJ2-7; a possible D gene is TRBD2 (5 bases). In germline, CDR1 is SGHRS, CDR2 YFSETQ. V shed 0 bases and J shed 7 bases, with 11 bases lying between them. The CDR3 runs 13 residues.

The rearrangement joins TRBV28 to TRBJ2-1; 11 positions agree with TRBD2. The J segment lost 7 bases and the V segment lost 11 bases, leaving 10 bases of the junction unmatched. The germline CDR1 and CDR2 sequences are MDHEN and SYDVKM. CDR3 size: 14 residues. Written as DNA, the CDR3 is TGTGCCCGCATAGCGGGGGGGCCGGGGAATGAGCAGTTCTTC. Translating it yields CARIAGGPGNEQFF.

This chain uses TRBV2 with TRBJ2-3; D is possibly TRBD2 (6 bases). Deletions cut 11 bases from V and 4 bases from J, with 16 bases between. The CDR3 contains 13 residues. The germline CDR1 and CDR2 sequences are SNHLY and FYNNEI. CDR3 amino acids: CAVHRGVSDTQYF. CDR3 nucleotide sequence: TGTGCCGTGCATCGCGGGGTTTCAGATACGCAGTATTTT.

This rearrangement joins TRBV7-2 to TRBJ1-4; 7 bases are shared with TRBD1. This CDR3 has 15 residues. After removal of 2 bases from V and 8 bases from J, the junction contained 8 bases not matched to a gene. The germline gives CDR1 SGHTA, CDR2 FQGNSA. CDR3 loop: CASSLTGTVDEKLFF. The CDR3 bases are TGTGCCAGCAGCTTAACCGGGACAGTGGACGAAAAACTGTTTTTT. Full variable domain (rest looked up from reference TRBV7-2 and TRBJ1-4): GAGVSQSPSNKVTEKGKDVELRCDPISGHTALYWYRQSLGQGLEFLIYFQGNSAPDKSGLPSDRFSAERTGGSVSTLTIQRTQQEDSAVYLCASSLTGTVDEKLFFGSGTQLSVL.

This clone was detected only once. The chain recombines TRBV2 with TRBJ2-5; TRBD2 agrees at 13 bases. The CDR3 spans 17 residues. V lost 6 bases and J lost 2; bases outside the gene matches: 9. The germline gives CDR1 SNHLY, CDR2 FYNNEI. CDR3 DNA sequence: TGTGCCAGCAGCGCCGATCGACTAGCGGGGGGACAAGAGACCCAGTACTTC. Its protein product is CASSADRLAGGQETQYF.

This rearrangement joins TRBV2 to TRBJ1-5; possible D gene TRBD1, 6 bases. Trimming cost V 6 bases and J 5 bases, with 17 bases left between them. Germline assignment: CDR1 SNHLY and CDR2 FYNNEI. The CDR3 length is 15 residues. The CDR3 sequence: CASSPGRGPDQPQHF. The CDR3 DNA reads as TGTGCCAGCAGCCCGGGGCGGGGGCCCGATCAGCCCCAGCATTTT.